The next 21 T cell receptor beta chains were all read from a single sample in a study of blood T cell repertoires in COVID-19. Repertoires were generated with immunoSEQ multiplex PCR, while TCRdb's copy carries only in-frame clones and drops some. Here the sample spans almost 250,000 clones, about 89% being singletons. The sequenced sample was peripheral blood. Receptors were obtained from a woman in her fifties or sixties who had recovered from COVID-19.

The chain uses TRBV19 and TRBJ1-4, with 9 bases aligning to TRBD1. V dropped 5 bases and J dropped 7; count of bases not matched to a gene: 5. This CDR3 is built from 14 residues. Germline loops: CDR1 LNHDA, CDR2 SQIVND (reference sequence). CDR3 nucleotide sequence: TGTGCCAGTAGTGTACAGGGGGCAGGTGAAAAACTGTTTTTT. Translated: CASSVQGAGEKLFF. Together with reference TRBV19 and TRBJ1-4, the CDR3 gives the full variable domain: DGGITQSPKYLFRKEGQNVTLSCEQNLNHDAMYWYRQDPGQGLRLIYYSQIVNDFQKGDIAEGYSVSREKKESFPLTVTSAQKNPTAFYLCASSVQGAGEKLFFGSGTQLSVL.

This chain uses TRBV11-2 with TRBJ1-2; D is undetermined. The CDR3 length is 13 residues. Germline CDR1 is SGHAT and CDR2 is FQNNGV. V was trimmed by 5 bases and J by 2 bases, leaving 9 bases between them. The CDR3 is CASSPPGNYGYTF. CDR3 in DNA: TGTGCCAGCAGCCCCCCGGGGAACTATGGCTACACCTTC.

This sequence joins TRBV6-2 or TRBV6-3 and TRBJ1-5; 8 bases line up with TRBD1. Per the germline V gene, CDR1 is MNHEY and CDR2 is SVGEGT. The length of the CDR3 is 17 residues. Trimming cost V 0 bases and J 3 bases; bases outside gene matches: 7. The CDR3 DNA is TGTGCCAGCAGTTACTCCGCGACAGGGGAGGACAATCAGCCCCAGCATTTT. Translating gives CASSYSATGEDNQPQHF.

The chain recombines TRBV7-2 with TRBJ1-5; D is undetermined. The CDR3 runs to 16 residues. V was cut by 5 bases and J by 2 bases, with 16 bases left in between. Looked up from germline, CDR1 is SGHTA and CDR2 is FQGNSA. The DNA of the CDR3 is TGTGCCAGCAGCCAAGAGACGGGGTGGGGCAATCAGCCCCAGCATTTT. Its protein is CASSQETGWGNQPQHF.

The chain carries TRBV7-2 and TRBJ2-3, with 9 positions matching TRBD2. J lost 10 bases, V lost 5 bases, and 10 bases had no gene match. Germline CDR1 is SGHTA and CDR2 is FQGNSA. The CDR3 consists of 14 residues. The chain's CDR3 is CASSGLATSPPQYF. In DNA, the CDR3 is TGTGCCAGCAGCGGACTAGCGACTAGCCCTCCGCAGTATTTT.

The rearrangement joins TRBV3-1 (or the pseudogene TRBV3-2) to TRBJ2-7; 7 positions agree with TRBD1. Germline CDR1 and CDR2: LGHDT and YNNKEL (reference sequence). Losses at the gene ends were 1 base for V and 5 bases for J; bases not matched to a gene: 8. This CDR3 spans 15 amino acids. The CDR3 protein is CASSQVGTARDEQYF. The CDR3 coding sequence is TGTGCCAGCAGCCAAGTCGGGACAGCTCGCGACGAGCAGTACTTC.

The gene calls are TRBV7-2 and TRBJ2-1, with TRBD2 identical over 12 bases. Per germline, CDR1 SGHTA and CDR2 FQGNSA. V shed 7 bases, J shed 12 bases, and the junction held 10 bases outside the gene matches. This CDR3 is 14 amino acids long. The CDR3 loop reads CASTSSGGAVGQFF. CDR3 nucleotides: TGTGCCAGCACTTCTAGCGGGGGGGCTGTAGGGCAGTTCTTC.

V is TRBV28 and J is TRBJ2-7, with 9 bases that match TRBD1. Germline trimming cut 7 bases from V and 2 bases from J; bases unmatched to any gene: 12. Germline V gene sequence: CDR1 MDHEN, CDR2 SYDVKM. The CDR3 is made up of 16 amino acids. CDR3 in amino acids: CASIGGWGQGAYEQYF. The CDR3 bases are TGTGCCAGCATCGGGGGGTGGGGACAGGGAGCCTACGAGCAGTACTTC.

The chain links TRBV28 to TRBJ2-2; D is perhaps TRBD1 (5 bases). Germline V CDR1 and CDR2: MDHEN, SYDVKM. With 5 bases removed from V and 1 base from J, the gap between germline ends came to 8 bases. The CDR3 totals 14 residues. CDR3 sequence: CASSPDRNTGELFF. The CDR3 DNA reads TGTGCCAGCAGTCCTGACAGGAACACCGGGGAGCTGTTTTTT.

J is TRBJ1-3 and V is TRBV4-2, with 9 bases that match TRBD1. CDR1 is LGHNA, CDR2 YNFKEQ, per germline. There are 16 residues in the CDR3. Losses at the gene ends were 1 base for V and 0 bases for J; bases not matched to a gene: 1. This chain's CDR3 is CASSQGDRDSGNTIYF. The DNA for the CDR3 is TGTGCCAGCAGCCAAGGGGACAGGGACTCTGGAAACACCATATATTTT.

CDR3 DNA sequence: TGTGCCAGCAGGCGAGATACAGGGAGTGAAGCTTTCTTT. Protein product: CASRRDTGSEAFF. This chain connects TRBV5-4 to TRBJ1-1; weak D call: TRBD1 (6 bases). The CDR3 covers 13 residues. Trimming took off 5 bases at V and 7 bases at J, with 15 bases between the two ends. Germline values: CDR1 SGHNT, CDR2 YYREEE (reference sequence).

The J gene is TRBJ1-2, the V gene TRBV9, with 9 nucleotides matching TRBD1. Germline lookup yields CDR1 SGDLS and CDR2 YYNGEE. With 3 bases clipped from V and 4 bases from J, the junction kept 16 bases outside the gene matches. This CDR3 has 18 amino acids. CDR3 coding DNA: TGTGCCAGCAGCGGGGTAGGGACAGGGATCGACGGACGCTATGGCTACACCTTC. This sequence encodes CASSGVGTGIDGRYGYTF.

The chain combines TRBV9 with TRBJ1-1; 7 nucleotides line up with TRBD1. CDR1 is SGDLS and CDR2 is YYNGEE in the germline V gene. The CDR3 contains 14 residues. The junction had 10 bases not matched to a gene; V was cut back by 4 bases and J by 7 bases. The DNA of the CDR3 is TGTGCCAGCAGCCCCCGACAGGGCGCCGGTGAAGCTTTCTTT. This encodes CASSPRQGAGEAFF.

The rearrangement links TRBV9 to TRBJ2-2; 7 nucleotides agree with TRBD1. Germline V gene sequence: CDR1 SGDLS, CDR2 YYNGEE. Losses at the gene ends were 3 bases for V and 0 bases for J; bases not matched to a gene: 2. The length of the CDR3 is 15 residues. The CDR3 region has the DNA TGTGCCAGCAGCGGACAGGGCACGAACACCGGGGAGCTGTTTTTT. Protein product: CASSGQGTNTGELFF.

This clone was seen a single time. The V gene is TRBV7-2, the J gene TRBJ1-5; TRBD1 matches 7 bases. V was clipped by 5 bases and J by 5 bases; unmatched bases: 6. The germline gives CDR1 SGHTA, CDR2 FQGNSA. This CDR3 contains 14 residues. CDR3 protein: CASSRPGTDQPQHF. DNA for the CDR3: TGTGCCAGCAGCAGACCTGGGACAGATCAGCCCCAGCATTTT.

This clone was recorded a few times. V gene TRBV4-3 combines with J gene TRBJ1-3; 8 nucleotides match TRBD1. The CDR3 spans 17 residues. J gave up 3 bases and V 0 bases, and 7 bases lay outside the gene matches. Germline assignment: CDR1 LGHNA and CDR2 YSLEER. CDR3 amino acids: CASSQEATGAFGNTIYF. DNA for the CDR3: TGCGCCAGCAGCCAAGAGGCGACAGGGGCCTTTGGAAACACCATATATTTT.

The J gene is TRBJ2-1, the V gene TRBV5-1; D is unclear. The ends were cut back, 0 bases at V and 9 bases at J, with 16 bases in the middle. CDR1 is SGHRS, CDR2 YFSETQ, per germline. The CDR3 is 15 amino acids. The CDR3 coding sequence is TGCGCCAGCAGCTTGGGGGCGAGACCAGATGGTGAGCAGTTCTTC. Translation: CASSLGARPDGEQFF.

The chain couples TRBV5-1 to TRBJ2-1; TRBD2 is a possible D gene (6 bases). V lost 6 bases and J lost 8, with 24 bases in between. Per germline, CDR1 SGHRS and CDR2 YFSETQ. The CDR3 has 16 amino acids. The DNA for the CDR3 is TGCGCCAGCACCTTCTCCCGGGACTTAGGGGTGGATGAGCAGTTCTTC. It encodes CASTFSRDLGVDEQFF. Looking up the rest from reference TRBV5-1 and TRBJ2-1 gives the full variable domain: KAGVTQTPRYLIKTRGQQVTLSCSPISGHRSVSWYQQTPGQGLQFLFEYFSETQRNKGNFPGRFSGRQFSNSRSEMNVSTLELGDSALYLCASTFSRDLGVDEQFFGPGTRLTVL.

V gene TRBV7-6 combines with J gene TRBJ1-4; 8 positions match TRBD1. CDR1 is SGHVS, CDR2 FNYEAQ, per germline. J gave up 13 bases and V 5 bases, and 12 bases lay outside the gene matches. This CDR3 is built from 14 residues. The DNA of the CDR3 is TGTGCCAGCAGCCCTTCGACAGGGGAGGACCTACTGTTTTTT. Protein sequence: CASSPSTGEDLLFF.

The chain has TRBV15 and TRBJ1-4, with D possibly TRBD1 on 6 matching bases. CDR3 length: 14 amino acids. Germline V lookup: CDR1 LNHNV, CDR2 YYDKDF (reference sequence). V lost 6 bases and J 2 bases, leaving 10 bases between the germline ends. CDR3 bases: TGTGCCACCAGTCCGGGACACACTAATGAAAAACTGTTTTTT. Translated, it gives CATSPGHTNEKLFF.

Turning to this clone: In the same sample, other DNA sequences code for this CDR3. This chain joins TRBV12-3 or TRBV12-4 and TRBJ1-1; the D is unclear. The CDR3 has 13 amino acids. Trimming stripped 2 bases from V and 4 bases from J, with 8 bases between. CDR3 amino acids: CASSLQTGTEAFF. CDR3 nucleotide sequence: TGTGCCAGCAGTTTACAGACGGGCACTGAAGCTTTCTTT.